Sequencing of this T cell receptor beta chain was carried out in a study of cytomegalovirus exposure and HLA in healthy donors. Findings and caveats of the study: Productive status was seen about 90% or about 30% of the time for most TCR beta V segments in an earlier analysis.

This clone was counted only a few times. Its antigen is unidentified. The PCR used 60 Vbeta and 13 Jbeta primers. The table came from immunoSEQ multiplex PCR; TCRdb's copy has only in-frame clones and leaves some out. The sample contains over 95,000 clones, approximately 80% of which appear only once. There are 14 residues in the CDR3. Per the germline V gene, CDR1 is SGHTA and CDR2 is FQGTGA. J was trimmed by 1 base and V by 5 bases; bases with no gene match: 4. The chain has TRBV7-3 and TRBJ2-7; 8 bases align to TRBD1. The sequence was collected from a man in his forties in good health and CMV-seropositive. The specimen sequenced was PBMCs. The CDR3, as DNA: TGTGCCAGCAGCCAGACAGGGGATTCCTACGAGCAGTACTTC. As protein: CASSQTGDSYEQYF.